Shown below are 19 T cell receptor beta chains from a single sample sequenced in a study of cytomegalovirus exposure and HLA in healthy donors. Primers for the PCR totalled 60 Vbeta and 13 Jbeta. Produced via immunoSEQ multiplex PCR; TCRdb's table is partial and in-frame only. The sample carries under 250,000 clones, around four fifths recorded once. Sequencing was performed on PBMCs. Every receptor here comes from a woman aged 40 to 50 in good health and CMV-seronegative.

The rearrangement links TRBV7-6 to TRBJ2-3, with 12 bases matching TRBD2. Per the germline V gene, CDR1 is SGHVS and CDR2 is FNYEAQ. With 5 bases clipped from V and 5 bases from J, the junction kept 8 bases outside the gene matches. CDR3 length equals 16 residues. This CDR3 is CASSPGLAGWEDTQYF. CDR3 DNA: TGTGCCAGCAGCCCCGGACTAGCGGGATGGGAAGATACGCAGTATTTT.

This chain joins TRBV4-2 and TRBJ1-4, with D possibly being TRBD1 (5 bases). The germline V gene encodes CDR1 LGHNA and CDR2 YNFKEQ. Trimming took off 4 bases at V and 6 bases at J, with 18 bases between the two ends. The CDR3 consists of 16 residues. The CDR3 spells CASSRRSAGGDEKLFF. In nucleotides, the CDR3 is TGTGCCAGCAGCCGCCGTTCGGCCGGGGGGGATGAAAAACTGTTTTTT.

The chain joins TRBV30 to TRBJ1-3, with D uncertain. There are 16 residues in the CDR3. V was clipped by 3 bases and J by 0 bases, with 15 bases between them. Germline assignment: CDR1 GTSNPN and CDR2 SVGIG (reference sequence). The DNA of the CDR3 is TGTGCCTGGAGACGAGGGCCCGATCTCTCTGGAAACACCATATATTTT. Translating gives CAWRRGPDLSGNTIYF.

CDR3 region: CASTPTSNTGELFF. The CDR3 region has the DNA TGCGCCAGCACTCCCACTTCGAACACCGGGGAGCTGTTTTTT. The chain joins TRBV5-1 to TRBJ2-2; no clear D. Trimming pared 6 bases from V and 0 bases from J, leaving 9 bases between. This CDR3 comprises 14 residues. In germline, CDR1 is SGHRS, CDR2 YFSETQ. Based on the CDR3 plus reference TRBV5-1 and TRBJ2-2, the full variable domain is KAGVTQTPRYLIKTRGQQVTLSCSPISGHRSVSWYQQTPGQGLQFLFEYFSETQRNKGNFPGRFSGRQFSNSRSEMNVSTLELGDSALYLCASTPTSNTGELFFGEGSRLTVL.

The CDR3 DNA is TGTGCCTGGAGTGTGTTGGGGGGGAAGGGGGGGGCTTTCTTT. This gives the protein CAWSVLGGKGGAFF. This chain links TRBV30 with TRBJ1-1, with D perhaps TRBD1 (6 bases). V was clipped by 0 bases and J by 11 bases, with 19 bases between them. This CDR3 comprises 14 residues. Germline CDR1 is GTSNPN and CDR2 is SVGIG (reference sequence).

The chain recombines TRBV5-4 with TRBJ2-1; D perhaps matches TRBD2 (7 bases). The CDR3 consists of 16 residues. V gave up 2 bases and J gave up 8 bases, with 20 bases separating them. CDR1 is SGHNT, CDR2 YYREEE, per germline (reference sequence). CDR3 residues: CASSFLPKQGGDEQFF. The CDR3 DNA is TGTGCCAGCAGCTTCTTGCCGAAACAGGGAGGGGATGAGCAGTTCTTC.

The rearrangement links TRBV2 to TRBJ2-7, with TRBD1 identical over 9 bases. V shed 11 bases, J shed 6 bases, and the junction held 14 bases outside the gene matches. Looked up from germline, CDR1 is SNHLY and CDR2 is FYNNEI. The CDR3 consists of 14 residues. CDR3 in DNA: TGTGCCGGGACCTCCGGGACAGGGATTTTCGAGCAGTACTTC. Translating gives CAGTSGTGIFEQYF.

The genes are TRBV29-1 and TRBJ2-4, with 7 positions matching TRBD1. Germline lookup yields CDR1 SQVTM and CDR2 ANQGSEA. This CDR3 region has 11 residues. The J segment lost 10 bases and the V segment lost 6 bases, leaving 6 bases of the junction unmatched. This CDR3 reads CSVRTGLIQYF. The CDR3 coding sequence is TGCAGCGTGCGGACAGGCCTAATTCAGTACTTC. Combining the CDR3 with reference TRBV29-1 and TRBJ2-4 gives the whole variable domain SAVISQKPSRDICQRGTSLTIQCQVDSQVTMMFWYRQQPGQSLTLIATANQGSEATYESGFVIDKFPISRPNLTFSTLTVSNMSPEDSSIYLCSVRTGLIQYFGAGTRLSVL.

The chain carries TRBV15 and TRBJ2-3; maybe TRBD2 (6 bases). Between the trimmed V and J ends, which lost 2 bases and 0 bases, there was a span of 12 bases. The CDR3 has 16 residues. The germline CDR1 and CDR2 sequences are LNHNV and YYDKDF (reference sequence). CDR3 loop: CATSRPSGPSTDTQYF. The CDR3, as DNA: TGTGCCACCAGCAGACCGAGCGGGCCTAGCACAGATACGCAGTATTTT.

As DNA, the CDR3 is TGTGCCAGCAGCTTCCGGCTAGCGGGATTCCATGAGCAGTTCTTC. Protein sequence: CASSFRLAGFHEQFF. V usage is TRBV5-6 and J usage is TRBJ2-1; 9 nucleotides line up with TRBD2. The germline CDR1 and CDR2 sequences are SGHDT and YYEEEE. The junction had 8 bases not matched to a gene; V was cut back by 2 bases and J by 8 bases. The CDR3 spans 15 residues.

CDR3: CASSLLANTGELFF. The CDR3 DNA reads TGTGCCAGCAGCTTACTCGCGAACACCGGGGAGCTGTTTTTT. V usage is TRBV11-3 and J usage is TRBJ2-2; D not certain. CDR3 length: 14 amino acids. V was cut by 2 bases and J by 0 bases, with 4 bases left in between. CDR1 is SGHNT and CDR2 is YENEEA in the germline V gene.

The chain links TRBV19 to TRBJ2-3; 7 bases line up with TRBD2. CDR1 is LNHDA, CDR2 SQIVND, per germline (reference sequence). The CDR3 has 14 residues. With V trimmed by 4 bases and J by 7 bases, 8 bases remained unmatched. DNA of the CDR3: TGTGCCAGTAGTAGACGACTAGCAGCTAATACGCAGTATTTT. Its protein product is CASSRRLAANTQYF. Filled out from reference TRBV19 and TRBJ2-3, the complete variable domain reads DGGITQSPKYLFRKEGQNVTLSCEQNLNHDAMYWYRQDPGQGLRLIYYSQIVNDFQKGDIAEGYSVSREKKESFPLTVTSAQKNPTAFYLCASSRRLAANTQYFGPGTRLTVL.

The rearrangement links TRBV20-1 to TRBJ2-1; no reliable D call. V was clipped by 5 bases and J by 7 bases, with 6 bases between them. The CDR3 runs 10 residues. The germline CDR1 and CDR2 sequences are DFQATT and SNEGSKA (reference sequence). CDR3 nucleotide sequence: TGCAGTGCTGAGGAAAATGAGCAGTTCTTC. This gives the protein CSAEENEQFF.

The V call is TRBV6-1, the J call TRBJ2-7; 9 nucleotides align to TRBD2. Trimming removed 9 bases from V and 3 bases from J; junction bases left unmatched: 9. The CDR3 is 14 residues long. Germline CDR1 reads MNHNS; CDR2 reads SASEGT. The CDR3 protein is CASTQTSGIYEQYF. For the CDR3, the DNA is TGTGCCAGTACCCAGACTAGCGGCATCTACGAGCAGTACTTC.

The chain couples TRBV18 to TRBJ2-2; the D gene is possibly TRBD1 (5 bases). Germline CDR1 reads KGHSH; CDR2 reads LQKENI. Trimming left V 0 bases short and J 5 bases short, with 16 bases between. The CDR3 is 17 residues long. CDR3: CASSPPNYAGQTGELFF. DNA for the CDR3: TGTGCCAGCTCACCACCGAACTATGCAGGGCAAACCGGGGAGCTGTTTTTT.

The rearrangement links TRBV2 to TRBJ1-3, with TRBD1 identical over 11 bases. In germline, CDR1 is SNHLY, CDR2 FYNNEI. This CDR3 is built from 14 residues. J lost 6 bases, V lost 6 bases, and 4 bases had no gene match. CDR3 nucleotide sequence: TGTGCCAGCAGAGCGGGACAGGGGGTAAACACCATATATTTT. Residues: CASRAGQGVNTIYF.

This sequence joins TRBV6-6 and TRBJ1-6, with 9 bases that match TRBD1. The germline CDR1 and CDR2 sequences are MNHNY and SVGAGI (reference sequence). There are 14 residues in the CDR3. V lost 6 bases to trimming and J lost 12 bases; unmatched junction nucleotides: 9. The CDR3 sequence: CASRDGQGRKPLHF. CDR3 sequence (DNA): TGTGCCAGCAGAGACGGACAGGGGCGAAAACCCCTCCACTTT.

The chain joins TRBV5-1 to TRBJ2-3; 9 bases map to TRBD2. Germline assignment: CDR1 SGHRS and CDR2 YFSETQ. V was clipped by 6 bases and J by 2 bases; unmatched bases: 4. This CDR3 has 14 amino acids. The CDR3 DNA reads TGCGCCAGCAAACTAGCGGGCCTCACAGATACGCAGTATTTT. It encodes CASKLAGLTDTQYF.

The rearrangement links TRBV19 to TRBJ2-7; 10 bases match TRBD2. Germline V gene sequence: CDR1 LNHDA, CDR2 SQIVND (reference sequence). The CDR3 length is 17 residues. Losses at the gene ends were 3 bases for V and 0 bases for J; bases not matched to a gene: 8. The CDR3 nucleotides read TGTGCCAGTAGTATGGCGTTTGGGACTAGCGCCTCCTACGAGCAGTACTTC. As protein: CASSMAFGTSASYEQYF.